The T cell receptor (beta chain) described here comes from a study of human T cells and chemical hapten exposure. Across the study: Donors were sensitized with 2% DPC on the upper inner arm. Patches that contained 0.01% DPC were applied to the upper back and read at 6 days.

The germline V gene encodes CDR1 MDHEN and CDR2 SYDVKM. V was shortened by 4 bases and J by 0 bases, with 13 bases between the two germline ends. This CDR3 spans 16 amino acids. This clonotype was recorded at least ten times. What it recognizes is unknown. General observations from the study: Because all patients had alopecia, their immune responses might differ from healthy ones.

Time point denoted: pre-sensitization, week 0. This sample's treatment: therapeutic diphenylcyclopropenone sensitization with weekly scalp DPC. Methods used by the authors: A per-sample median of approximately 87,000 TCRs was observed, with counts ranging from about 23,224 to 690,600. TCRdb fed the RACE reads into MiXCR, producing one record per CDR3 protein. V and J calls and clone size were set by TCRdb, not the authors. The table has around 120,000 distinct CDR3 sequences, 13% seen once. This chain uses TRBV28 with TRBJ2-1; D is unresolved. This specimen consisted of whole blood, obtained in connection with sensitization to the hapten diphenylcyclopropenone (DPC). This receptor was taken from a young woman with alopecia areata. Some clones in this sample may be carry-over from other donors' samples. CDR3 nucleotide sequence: TGTGCCAGCAGTTCGACGGACGCGAGCTCCTACAATGAGCAGTTCTTC. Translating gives CASSSTDASSYNEQFF.